This TCR beta chain was captured by sequencing in a study of cytomegalovirus exposure and HLA in healthy donors. The PCR made use of 60 Vbeta and 13 Jbeta primers. Sequencing was performed with immunoSEQ multiplex PCR; in TCRdb, only in-frame clones are kept and a portion is missing. The sample comprises some 120,000 clones, over 8.5% of which are singletons, and 5% to 6.5% rests with the top ten. In the case of this clone: The antigen is not known. Additional DNA sequences in this sample encode the identical CDR3.

The CDR3 runs 13 residues. V was cut by 4 bases and J by 4 bases, with 11 bases left in between. CDR1 is SGHRS and CDR2 is YFSETQ in the germline V gene. Overall study findings and caveats: In an earlier analysis, about 87% or about 30%: the productive usage of most TCR beta V segments. Researchers left out some V segments, among them TRBV6-2 and TRBV6-3, as indistinguishable.

This receptor was obtained from a woman in her 40s in good health and CMV-seropositive. Specimen: PBMCs. The rearrangement uses TRBV5-1 and TRBJ1-2; D unclear. The CDR3 here is CASSPTGGYGYTF. The CDR3 DNA sequence: TGCGCCAGCAGCCCTACGGGAGGCTATGGCTACACCTTC.